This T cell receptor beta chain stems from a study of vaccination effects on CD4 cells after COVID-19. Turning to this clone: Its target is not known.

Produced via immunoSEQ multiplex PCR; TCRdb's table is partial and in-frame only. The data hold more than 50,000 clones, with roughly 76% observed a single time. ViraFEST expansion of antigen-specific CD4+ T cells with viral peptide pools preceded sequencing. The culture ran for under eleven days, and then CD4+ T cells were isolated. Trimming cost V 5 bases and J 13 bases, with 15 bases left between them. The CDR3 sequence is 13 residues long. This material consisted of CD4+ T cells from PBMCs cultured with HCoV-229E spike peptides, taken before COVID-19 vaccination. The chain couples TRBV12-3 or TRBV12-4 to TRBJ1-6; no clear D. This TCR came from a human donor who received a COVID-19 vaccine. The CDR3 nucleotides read TGTGCCAGCAGTGTTAACTGGGTTTCGCCCCTCCACTTT. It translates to CASSVNWVSPLHF.